The T cell receptor (beta chain) under discussion was sequenced for a study of T cell repertoires in cytomegalovirus infection. One entry per CDR3 protein, called by TCRdb with MiXCR from the reads. This table has over 200,000 distinct CDR3 sequences, about 13% appearing once. General observations from the study: Cumulated frequencies of public TCR beta families served to identify carriers of CMV plus the relevant HLA. HLA-C-restricted CMV clonotypes gave the most frequent clonotype in two of eight donors.

CDR3 size: 14 residues. The junction had 4 bases not matched to a gene; V was cut back by 3 bases and J by 3 bases. CDR1 and CDR2 from the germline V gene are MDHEN and SYDVKM. Comment on this clonotype: Antigen: not known.

The TCR comes from a human donor in good health (CMV status not recorded). Some clones in this sample may be carry-over from other donors' samples. The J gene is TRBJ2-7, the V gene TRBV28; 8 nucleotides match TRBD1. The sequenced sample consisted of PBMCs. The DNA of the CDR3 is TGTGCCAGCAGTTTGACAGGGGTCGTCTACGAGCAGTACTTC. Translated: CASSLTGVVYEQYF.